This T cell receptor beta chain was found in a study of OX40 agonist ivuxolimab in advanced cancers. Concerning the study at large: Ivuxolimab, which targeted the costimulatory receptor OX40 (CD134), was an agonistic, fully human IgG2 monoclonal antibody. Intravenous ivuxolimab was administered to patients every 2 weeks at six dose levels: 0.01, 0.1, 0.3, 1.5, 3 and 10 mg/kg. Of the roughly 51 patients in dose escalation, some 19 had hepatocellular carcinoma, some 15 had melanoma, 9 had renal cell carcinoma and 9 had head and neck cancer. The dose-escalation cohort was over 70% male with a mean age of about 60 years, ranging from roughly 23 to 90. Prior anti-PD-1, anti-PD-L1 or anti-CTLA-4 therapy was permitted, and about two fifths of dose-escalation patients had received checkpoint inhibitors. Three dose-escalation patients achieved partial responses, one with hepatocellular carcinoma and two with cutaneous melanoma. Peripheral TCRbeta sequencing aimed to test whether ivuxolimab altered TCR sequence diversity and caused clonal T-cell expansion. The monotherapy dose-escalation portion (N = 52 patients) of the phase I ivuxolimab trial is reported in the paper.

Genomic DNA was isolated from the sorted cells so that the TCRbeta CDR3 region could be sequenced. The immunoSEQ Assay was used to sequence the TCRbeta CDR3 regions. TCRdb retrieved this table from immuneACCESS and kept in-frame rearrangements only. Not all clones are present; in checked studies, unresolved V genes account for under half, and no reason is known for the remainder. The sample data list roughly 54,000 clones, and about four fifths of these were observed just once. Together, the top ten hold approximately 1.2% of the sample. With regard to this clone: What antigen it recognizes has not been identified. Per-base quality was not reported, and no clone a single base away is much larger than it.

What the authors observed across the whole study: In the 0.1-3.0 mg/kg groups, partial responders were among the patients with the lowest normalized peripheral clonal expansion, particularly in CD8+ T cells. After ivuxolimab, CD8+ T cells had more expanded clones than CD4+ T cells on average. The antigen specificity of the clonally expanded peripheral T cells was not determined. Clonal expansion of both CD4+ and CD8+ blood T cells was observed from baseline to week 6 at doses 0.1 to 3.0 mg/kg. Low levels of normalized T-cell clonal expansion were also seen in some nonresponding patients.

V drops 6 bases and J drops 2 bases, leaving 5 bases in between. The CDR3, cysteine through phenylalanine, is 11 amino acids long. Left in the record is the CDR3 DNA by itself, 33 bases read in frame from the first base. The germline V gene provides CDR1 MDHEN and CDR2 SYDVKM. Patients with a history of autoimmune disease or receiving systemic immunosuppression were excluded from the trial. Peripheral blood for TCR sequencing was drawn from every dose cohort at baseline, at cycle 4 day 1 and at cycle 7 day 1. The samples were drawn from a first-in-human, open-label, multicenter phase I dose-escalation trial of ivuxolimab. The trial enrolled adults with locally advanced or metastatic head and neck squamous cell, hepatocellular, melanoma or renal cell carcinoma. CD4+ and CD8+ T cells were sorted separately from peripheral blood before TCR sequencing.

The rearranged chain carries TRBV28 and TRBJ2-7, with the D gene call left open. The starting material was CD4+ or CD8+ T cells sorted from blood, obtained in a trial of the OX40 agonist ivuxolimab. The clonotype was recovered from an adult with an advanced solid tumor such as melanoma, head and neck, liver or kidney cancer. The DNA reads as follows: TGTGCCAGCAGGCAGGCCTACGAGCAGTACTTC. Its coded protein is CASRQAYEQYF. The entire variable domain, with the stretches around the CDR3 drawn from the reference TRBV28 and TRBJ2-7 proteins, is DVKVTQSSRYLVKRTGEKVFLECVQDMDHENMFWYRQDPGLGLRLIYFSYDVKMKEKGDIPEGYSVSREKKERFSLILESASTNQTSMYLCASRQAYEQYFGPGTRLTVT.